This TCR beta chain appears in the sequencing data of a study of T cell repertoires in cytomegalovirus infection. Study at large: Both a matching HLA type and CMV infection were indicated by public TCR beta signatures. The study, taken as a whole, reports: Cumulative frequency (of public TCR beta family members) identified carriers of CMV plus the relevant HLA.

TCRdb used MiXCR to reprocess the reads, holding one entry per CDR3 protein. Of under 250,000 distinct CDR3 sequences listed, around an eighth were seen once; the top ten hold 1.5% to 2%. Germline values: CDR1 DFQATT, CDR2 SNEGSKA (reference sequence). CDR3 length equals 14 residues. V lost 1 base and J lost 2, with 9 bases in between. This clonotype was observed a handful of times. As yet, its antigen is unknown. Sequenced: PBMCs. This chain joins TRBV20-1 and TRBJ2-4, with a weak D call TRBD1 (6 bases). The receptor's source is a human donor in good health (CMV status not recorded). Some clones in this sample may be carry-over from other donors' samples. The CDR3 loop is CSARAGVSKNIQYF. As DNA, the CDR3 is TGCAGTGCTAGAGCAGGGGTATCCAAAAACATTCAGTACTTC.